This T cell receptor beta chain came from a study of shared clonotypes between healthy human individuals. Unsorted PBMC contributed approximately 300 ng DNA, roughly 30,000 T cell genomes, to each replicate PCR. Authors' data handling: Junction-only immunoSEQ data arrived without quality scores, meaning filtering differed. Sequenced by immunoSEQ multiplex PCR; TCRdb stores in-frame clones only, minus some. Clonal size and the V and J genes are those of that table, whereas D and trimming came from the DNA. The repertoire holds roughly 480,000 clones, with around 79% as singletons. The CDR3 sequence is 16 residues long. Germline CDR1 is WSHSY and CDR2 is SAAADI. The V segment lost 2 bases and the J segment 9 bases; nucleotides outside the gene matches: 8.

The V call is TRBV10-2, the J call TRBJ2-1, with 12 bases matching TRBD2. This receptor was taken from a middle-aged woman in good health. Some clones in this sample may be carry-over from other donors' samples. The source material was PBMCs. The CDR3 DNA follows: TGCGCCAGCAGTGAGAGTCTAGCGGGAGGGTATACTGAGCAGTTCTTC. Translated, it gives CASSESLAGGYTEQFF.